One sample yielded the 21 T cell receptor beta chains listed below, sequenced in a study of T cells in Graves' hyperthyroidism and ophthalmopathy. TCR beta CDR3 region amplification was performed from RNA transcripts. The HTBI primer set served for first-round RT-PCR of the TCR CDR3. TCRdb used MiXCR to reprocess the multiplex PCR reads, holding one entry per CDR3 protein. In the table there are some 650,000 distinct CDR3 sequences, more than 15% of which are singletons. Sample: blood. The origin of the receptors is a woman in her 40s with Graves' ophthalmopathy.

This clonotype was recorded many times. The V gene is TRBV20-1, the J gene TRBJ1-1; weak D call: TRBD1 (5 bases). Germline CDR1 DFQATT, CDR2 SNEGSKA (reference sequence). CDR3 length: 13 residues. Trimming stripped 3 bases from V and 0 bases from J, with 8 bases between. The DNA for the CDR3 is TGCAGTGCTAGCACAGGTTTGAACACTGAAGCTTTCTTT. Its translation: CSASTGLNTEAFF.

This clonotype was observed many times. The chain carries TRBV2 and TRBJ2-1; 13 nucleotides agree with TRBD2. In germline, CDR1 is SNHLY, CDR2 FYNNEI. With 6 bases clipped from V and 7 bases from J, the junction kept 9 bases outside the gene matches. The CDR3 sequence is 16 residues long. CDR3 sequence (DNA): TGTGCCAGCAGACACATAGGACTAGCGGGGGTGAATGAGCAGTTCTTC. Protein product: CASRHIGLAGVNEQFF.

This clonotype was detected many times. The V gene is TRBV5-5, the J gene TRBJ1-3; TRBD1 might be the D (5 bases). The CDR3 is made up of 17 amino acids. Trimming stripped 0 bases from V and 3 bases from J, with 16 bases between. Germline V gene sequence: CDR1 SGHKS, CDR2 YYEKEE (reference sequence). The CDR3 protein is CASSLVGGTAIGNTIYF. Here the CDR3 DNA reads TGTGCCAGCAGCTTGGTTGGTGGGACGGCTATTGGAAACACCATATATTTT.

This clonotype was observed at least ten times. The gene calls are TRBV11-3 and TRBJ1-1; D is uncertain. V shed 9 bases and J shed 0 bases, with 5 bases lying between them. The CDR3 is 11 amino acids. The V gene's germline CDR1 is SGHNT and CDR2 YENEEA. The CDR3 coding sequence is TGTGCCAGGCTACTGAACACTGAAGCTTTCTTT. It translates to CARLLNTEAFF.

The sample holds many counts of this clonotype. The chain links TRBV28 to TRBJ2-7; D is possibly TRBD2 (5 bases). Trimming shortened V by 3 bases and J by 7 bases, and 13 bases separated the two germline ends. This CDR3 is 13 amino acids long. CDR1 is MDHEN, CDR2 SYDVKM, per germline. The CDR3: CASSFGRRTEQYF. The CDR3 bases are TGTGCCAGCAGTTTTGGGAGACGCACGGAGCAGTACTTC. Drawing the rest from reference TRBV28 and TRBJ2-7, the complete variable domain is DVKVTQSSRYLVKRTGEKVFLECVQDMDHENMFWYRQDPGLGLRLIYFSYDVKMKEKGDIPEGYSVSREKKERFSLILESASTNQTSMYLCASSFGRRTEQYFGPGTRLTVT.

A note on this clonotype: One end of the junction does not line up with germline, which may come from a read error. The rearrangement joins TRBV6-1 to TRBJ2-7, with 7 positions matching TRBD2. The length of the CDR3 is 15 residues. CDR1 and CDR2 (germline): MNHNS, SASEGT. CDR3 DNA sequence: TGTGCCACCCACTCTCCTACTAGCGACATCGGCGAGCAGTGCTTC. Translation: CATHSPTSDIGEQCF.

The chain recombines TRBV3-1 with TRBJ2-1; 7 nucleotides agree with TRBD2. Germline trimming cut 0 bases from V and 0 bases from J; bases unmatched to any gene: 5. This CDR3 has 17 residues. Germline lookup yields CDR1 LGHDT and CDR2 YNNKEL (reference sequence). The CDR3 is CASSQDQTSYSYNEQFF. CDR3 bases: TGTGCCAGCAGCCAAGATCAGACTAGCTACTCCTACAATGAGCAGTTCTTC.

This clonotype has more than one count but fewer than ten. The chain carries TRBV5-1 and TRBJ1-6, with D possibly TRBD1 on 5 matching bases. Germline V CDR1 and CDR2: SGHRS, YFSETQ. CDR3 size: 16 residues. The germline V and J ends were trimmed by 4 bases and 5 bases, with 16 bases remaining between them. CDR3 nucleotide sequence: TGCGCCAGCAGCGACCTCGGGGGATTAGATAATTCACCCCTCCACTTT. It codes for CASSDLGGLDNSPLHF.

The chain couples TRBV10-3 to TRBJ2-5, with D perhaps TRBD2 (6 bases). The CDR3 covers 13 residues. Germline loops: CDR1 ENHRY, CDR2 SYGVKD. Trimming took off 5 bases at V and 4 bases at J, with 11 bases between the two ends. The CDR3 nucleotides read TGTGCCATCAGTATGACTAGGGGAGAGACCCAGTACTTC. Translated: CAISMTRGETQYF.

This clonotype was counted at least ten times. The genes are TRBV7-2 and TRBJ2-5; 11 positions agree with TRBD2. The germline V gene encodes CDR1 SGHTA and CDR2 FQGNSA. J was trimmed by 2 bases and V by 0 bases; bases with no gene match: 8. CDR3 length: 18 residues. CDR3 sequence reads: CASSLAGLAGGLQETQYF. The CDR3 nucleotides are TGTGCCAGCAGCTTAGCTGGTCTAGCGGGGGGACTACAAGAGACCCAGTACTTC.

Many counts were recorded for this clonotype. The chain's CDR3 is CASSRTGFKNTEAFF. The DNA for the CDR3 is TGTGCCAGCTCACGCACAGGGTTTAAGAACACTGAAGCTTTCTTT. The chain is built from TRBV18 and TRBJ1-1, with D possibly matching TRBD1 (6 bases). This CDR3 has 15 residues. The germline V gene has CDR1 KGHSH and CDR2 LQKENI. Trimming removed 4 bases from V and 1 base from J, with 13 bases in between.

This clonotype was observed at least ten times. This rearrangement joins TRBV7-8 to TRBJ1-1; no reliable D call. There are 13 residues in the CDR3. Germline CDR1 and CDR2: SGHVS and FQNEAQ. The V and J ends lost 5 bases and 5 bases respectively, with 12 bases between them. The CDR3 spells CASSPPAGTEAFF. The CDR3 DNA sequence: TGTGCCAGCAGCCCCCCCGCGGGTACTGAAGCTTTCTTT.

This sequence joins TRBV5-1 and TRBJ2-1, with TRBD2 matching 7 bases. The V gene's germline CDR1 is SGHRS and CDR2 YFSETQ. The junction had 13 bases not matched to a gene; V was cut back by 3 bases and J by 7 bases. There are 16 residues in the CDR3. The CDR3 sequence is CASSYPRAGTVNEQFF. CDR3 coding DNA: TGCGCCAGCAGCTACCCCAGAGCGGGAACCGTGAATGAGCAGTTCTTC.

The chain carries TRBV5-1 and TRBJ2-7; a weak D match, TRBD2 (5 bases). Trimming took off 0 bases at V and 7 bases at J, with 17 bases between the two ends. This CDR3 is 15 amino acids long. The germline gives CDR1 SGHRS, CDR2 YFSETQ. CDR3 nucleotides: TGCGCCAGCAGCTTGGAGTCAGCGGACTTCGGGGAGCAGTACTTC. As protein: CASSLESADFGEQYF.

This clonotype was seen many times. CDR3 loop: CASSQDVREPKETQYF. The CDR3 DNA follows: TGCGCCAGCAGCCAAGATGTGCGGGAACCTAAAGAGACCCAGTACTTC. This rearrangement joins TRBV4-1 to TRBJ2-5; weak D call: TRBD2 (6 bases). CDR1 MGHRA and CDR2 YSYEKL come from the germline V gene. The CDR3 sequence is 16 residues long. Trimming stripped 0 bases from V and 3 bases from J, with 14 bases between.

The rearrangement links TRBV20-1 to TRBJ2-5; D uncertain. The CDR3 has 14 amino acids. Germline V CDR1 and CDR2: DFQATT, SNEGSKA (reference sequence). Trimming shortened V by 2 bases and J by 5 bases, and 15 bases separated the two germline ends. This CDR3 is CSARQQLPPETQYF. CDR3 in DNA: TGCAGTGCTAGACAACAACTACCCCCGGAGACCCAGTACTTC.

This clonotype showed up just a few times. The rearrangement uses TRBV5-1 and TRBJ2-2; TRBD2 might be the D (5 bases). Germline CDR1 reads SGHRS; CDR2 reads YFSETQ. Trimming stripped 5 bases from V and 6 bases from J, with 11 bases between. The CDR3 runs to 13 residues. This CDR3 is CASRRVVSGELFF. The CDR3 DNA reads TGCGCCAGCAGGCGGGTCGTGTCCGGGGAGCTGTTTTTT.

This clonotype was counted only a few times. The CDR3 here is CASSLYIGTNNEQFF. In nucleotides, the CDR3 is TGTGCCAGCAGCCTCTATATAGGGACGAACAATGAGCAGTTCTTC. This chain uses TRBV4-2 with TRBJ2-1; TRBD1 or TRBD2 may be the D gene (5 bases each). Deletions cut 4 bases from V and 5 bases from J, with 15 bases between. Germline-derived CDR1 and CDR2 are LGHNA and YNFKEQ. CDR3 size: 15 residues.

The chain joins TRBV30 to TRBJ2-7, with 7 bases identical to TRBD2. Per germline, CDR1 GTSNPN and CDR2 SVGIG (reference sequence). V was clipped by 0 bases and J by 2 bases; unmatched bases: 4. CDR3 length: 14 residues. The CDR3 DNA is TGTGCCTGGAGTGTGGGGGGGTCGACCTACGAGCAGTACTTC. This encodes CAWSVGGSTYEQYF. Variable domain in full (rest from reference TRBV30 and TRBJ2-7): SQTIHQWPATLVQPVGSPLSLECTVEGTSNPNLYWYRQAAGRGLQLLFYSVGIGQISSEVPQNLSASRPQDRQFILSSKKLLLSDSGFYLCAWSVGGSTYEQYFGPGTRLTVT.

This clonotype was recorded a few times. CDR3 bases: TGTGCCAGCAGCCATGACAGGGGCGCCTCTGGAAACACCATATATTTT. Translation: CASSHDRGASGNTIYF. The genes are TRBV5-5 and TRBJ1-3; 8 positions match TRBD1. The CDR3 runs 16 residues. CDR1 and CDR2 from the germline V gene are SGHKS and YYEKEE (reference sequence). Trimming removed 4 bases from V and 0 bases from J; junction bases left unmatched: 6.

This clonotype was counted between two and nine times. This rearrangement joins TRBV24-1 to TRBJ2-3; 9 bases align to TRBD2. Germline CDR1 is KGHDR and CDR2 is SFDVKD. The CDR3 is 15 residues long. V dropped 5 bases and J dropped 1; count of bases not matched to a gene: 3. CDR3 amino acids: CATSGTSERTDTQYF. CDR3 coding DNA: TGTGCCACCAGTGGGACTAGCGAACGCACAGATACGCAGTATTTT.